This T cell receptor (beta chain) is drawn from a study of CD8+ T cells in alopecia areata (dated by TCRdb to the late 2010s). Background for the entire study: Treated patients were enrolled in an open-label pilot trial of oral tofacitinib at 5 to 10 mg twice daily for moderate-to-severe alopecia areata. Tofacitinib was administered for 6 to 18 months, and 6 months of follow-up off drug were then conducted to assess delayed response and recurrence. To study T cell clonal expansion in alopecia areata, the researchers applied high-throughput TCRbeta sequencing to both the C3H/HeJ mouse model and human patients. Human TCRbeta sequencing covered scalp tissue and sorted CD4+ and CD8+ peripheral blood T cells from patchy and totalis/universalis alopecia areata patients and healthy controls. Tofacitinib-treated patients had biopsies at baseline and at 4 and 24 weeks of treatment, with a later scalp biopsy in several patients. Clonality in the scalp was compared among normal scalp (n=4), patchy alopecia areata scalp (n=8), and alopecia totalis/universalis scalp (n=8). RNA came from the PAXgene miRNA kit for fixed scalp, the miRNeasy kit for PBMCs, and the RNeasy kit for mouse skin. TCRbeta CDR3 regions were amplified by immunoSEQ multiplex PCR with 35 Vbeta forward and 13 Jbeta reverse primers. Findings and caveats that apply to the study as a whole: Resident alphabeta T cells in normal human skin are also sequenced, complicating scalp TCR repertoire analysis, unlike mouse skin dominated by gammadelta T cells. Shared TCR sequences between patients were less evident than in mice, which may be partly attributable to HLA diversity in the patient population. Compared with normal scalp, lesional scalp had higher clonality and more expanded CD8+ clones, particularly in alopecia totalis/universalis, a pattern that suggests antigenic drive.

Notes on this clone: The specificity of this receptor is unknown. Per-base quality was not reported, and no clone a single base away is much larger than it.

The library relied on the immunoSEQ multiplex PCR assay. RNA was extracted from all samples and reverse transcribed into cDNA as template for TCR sequencing. First-strand cDNA was synthesized using SuperScript III with a 2:1 mix of oligo-dT and random hexamers. A synthetic immune receptor repertoire was used to assess amplification bias, and residual bias was removed computationally. The published analysis was carried out like this. Raw reads were preprocessed to remove errors, and CDR3 was defined according to IMGT conventions as the region from the conserved cysteine to phenylalanine. To get clonality, Shannon entropy was normalized by log2 of the number of productive unique TCRs and the result was subtracted from 1. Whether each scalp clone was CD4 or CD8 was inferred by checking scalp TCRbeta sequences against the CD4 and CD8 repertoires from sorted blood. In TCRdb, the immuneACCESS table is reduced to in-frame sequences with V and J assigned. These tables do not hold every clone; where another copy was compared, an unresolved V gene accounts for under half, and the others remain unexplained. The DNA gave D and trimming, while V, J and clone size come from that table. The sample includes 150,000 or so clones, with about 87% observed a single time. Together, the top ten hold less than 15% of the sample.

There are 15 amino acids in the CDR3, from cysteine to phenylalanine inclusive. The CDR3 DNA has 45 bases and is translated from base 1. The germline V gene (reference sequence) gives CDR1 as SEHNR and CDR2 as FQNEAQ. Trimming at the junction amounts to 6 bases on V and 2 bases on J, and the germline ends lie 17 bases apart. Sample time point, as interpreted from the label and publication: baseline before oral tofacitinib. Peripheral blood and lesional scalp punch biopsies were obtained from patients with alopecia areata. PBMCs were isolated by density centrifugation and stained for CD3, CD4 and CD8, and CD4+ and CD8+ T cells were sorted on a FACSAria.

The TCR comes from a human donor with alopecia areata. The sequences come from CD8+ T cells sorted from blood, collected at week 0. This chain joins TRBV7-9 to TRBJ2-7; the D call is tentative, TRBD1 or TRBD2, as each matches 6 bases. The nucleotide sequence is given as TGTGCCAGCAGGGGGGGCGGCCAGGGTCCCTACGAGCAGTACTTC. Its protein is CASRGGGQGPYEQYF.